One and the same sample provided the 28 T cell receptor beta chains below, sequenced in a study of T cell clonotyping in hematopoietic cell transplantation (dated by TCRdb to about 2021). Library method: the immunoSEQ multiplex PCR assay. Not all clones reach the TCRdb copy of this immuneACCESS table, which keeps in-frame sequences only. Checked studies attribute under half of the gap to unresolved V genes and leave the rest unexplained. The sample table records roughly 16,000 clones; around 85% of these occur just once. Approximately 4.3% of the sample goes to the ten largest clones. Sequenced material: peripheral blood mononuclear cells. Receptors were obtained from a woman aged 35 to 49 in good health. Some clones in this sample may be carry-over from other donors' samples.

Notes on this clone: An end of the junction does not agree with germline; a read error may underlie this. The rearrangement joins TRBV2 to TRBJ2-7; D could derive from TRBD1 or TRBD2 (7 bases each). Germline V gene lookup returns CDR1 SNHLY and CDR2 FYNNEI. CDR3 length equals 13 residues. This chain's CDR3 is CASRLDRDYGQYF. In nucleotides, the CDR3 is TGTGCCAGCAGACTTGACAGGGACTACGGGCAGTACTTC.

This clone was picked up one time. The rearrangement joins TRBV30 to TRBJ2-7, with D perhaps matching TRBD2 (5 bases). The CDR3 runs to 11 residues. V dropped 4 bases and J dropped 2 bases, with 6 bases sitting between them. Germline assignment: CDR1 GTSNPN and CDR2 SVGIG (reference sequence). CDR3 sequence: CAWKRTYEQYF. DNA for the CDR3: TGTGCCTGGAAGCGGACCTACGAGCAGTACTTC.

The gene calls are TRBV5-4 and TRBJ2-5, with 16 bases lining up with TRBD2. Germline V gene data show CDR1 as SGHNT and CDR2 as YYREEE (reference sequence). The CDR3 sequence is 17 residues long. The ends lost 4 bases at V and 2 bases at J; junction bases unmatched: 5. CDR3 sequence: CASSPGTSGGAQETQYF. The CDR3 nucleotides read TGTGCCAGCAGCCCAGGGACTAGCGGGGGGGCACAAGAGACCCAGTACTTC.

J is TRBJ2-5 and V is TRBV29-1; weak D call: TRBD1 (5 bases). Trimming took off 4 bases at V and 4 bases at J, with 13 bases between the two ends. This CDR3 region has 13 residues. CDR1 and CDR2 (germline): SQVTM, ANQGSEA. Here the CDR3 reads CSVVAGMGETQYF. Here the CDR3 DNA reads TGCAGCGTTGTGGCAGGGATGGGAGAGACCCAGTACTTC. Variable domain in full (rest from reference TRBV29-1 and TRBJ2-5): SAVISQKPSRDICQRGTSLTIQCQVDSQVTMMFWYRQQPGQSLTLIATANQGSEATYESGFVIDKFPISRPNLTFSTLTVSNMSPEDSSIYLCSVVAGMGETQYFGPGTRLLVL.

The chain links TRBV5-4 to TRBJ2-7; D call uncertain. Between the trimmed V and J ends, which lost 4 bases and 2 bases, there was a span of 10 bases. Per germline, CDR1 SGHNT and CDR2 YYREEE (reference sequence). The CDR3 is made up of 13 amino acids. This CDR3 reads CASSVDPAYEQYF. The CDR3 DNA reads TGTGCCAGCAGCGTGGACCCAGCCTACGAGCAGTACTTC. Full variable domain (rest looked up from reference TRBV5-4 and TRBJ2-7): ETGVTQSPTHLIKTRGQQVTLRCSSQSGHNTVSWYQQALGQGPQFIFQYYREEENGRGNFPPRFSGLQFPNYSSELNVNALELDDSALYLCASSVDPAYEQYFGPGTRLTVT.

V is TRBV7-6 and J is TRBJ1-1, with D maybe TRBD1 (6 bases). Trimming shortened V by 1 base and J by 4 bases, and 16 bases separated the two germline ends. The CDR3 consists of 16 residues. CDR1 and CDR2 (germline): SGHVS, FNYEAQ. CDR3: CASSLVPGARSTEAFF. In nucleotides, the CDR3 is TGTGCCAGCAGCTTAGTACCGGGGGCGCGAAGCACTGAAGCTTTCTTT.

In its sample, this clone was seen once. One junction end does not reproduce the germline sequence, and a read error may be involved. The J gene is TRBJ2-7, the V gene TRBV2; tentatively, D is TRBD1 (5 bases). Per germline, CDR1 SNHLY and CDR2 FYNNEI. The CDR3 extends over 13 amino acids. The CDR3 here is CASTPDKGRDSNF. The CDR3 region has the DNA TGTGCCAGCACCCCGGACAAGGGGCGCGATAGTAACTTC.

This rearrangement joins TRBV19 to TRBJ2-5, with D perhaps given as TRBD1 or TRBD2 (6 bases each). Looked up from germline, CDR1 is LNHDA and CDR2 is SQIVND (reference sequence). The CDR3 contains 12 residues. The V end lost 7 bases, the J end lost 4 bases, and 10 bases lay between the germline ends. CDR3 sequence: CASKGGRETQYF. The CDR3 region has the DNA TGTGCCAGTAAAGGGGGGAGAGAGACCCAGTACTTC. The entire variable domain, with the rest obtained from reference TRBV19 and TRBJ2-5, is as follows: DGGITQSPKYLFRKEGQNVTLSCEQNLNHDAMYWYRQDPGQGLRLIYYSQIVNDFQKGDIAEGYSVSREKKESFPLTVTSAQKNPTAFYLCASKGGRETQYFGPGTRLLVL.

The chain recombines TRBV19 with TRBJ1-4; D is possibly TRBD1 (5 bases). V lost 4 bases, J lost 6 bases, and 9 bases lay in between. CDR1 is LNHDA and CDR2 is SQIVND in the germline V gene (reference sequence). The CDR3 is made up of 13 amino acids. The CDR3 sequence is CASSTRGDEKLFF. The CDR3 bases are TGTGCCAGTAGTACGAGGGGCGATGAAAAACTGTTTTTT. Looking up the rest from reference TRBV19 and TRBJ1-4 gives the full variable domain: DGGITQSPKYLFRKEGQNVTLSCEQNLNHDAMYWYRQDPGQGLRLIYYSQIVNDFQKGDIAEGYSVSREKKESFPLTVTSAQKNPTAFYLCASSTRGDEKLFFGSGTQLSVL.

This chain joins TRBV5-1 and TRBJ2-1, with TRBD2 as a possible D gene (5 bases). This CDR3 comprises 14 residues. From germline, CDR1 is SGHRS and CDR2 YFSETQ. Trimming removed 1 base from V and 6 bases from J, with 11 bases in between. Written as DNA, the CDR3 is TGCGCCAGCAGCTTGATAGCGATCGGCAATGAGCAGTTCTTC. Translating it yields CASSLIAIGNEQFF. Looking up the rest from reference TRBV5-1 and TRBJ2-1 gives the full variable domain: KAGVTQTPRYLIKTRGQQVTLSCSPISGHRSVSWYQQTPGQGLQFLFEYFSETQRNKGNFPGRFSGRQFSNSRSEMNVSTLELGDSALYLCASSLIAIGNEQFFGPGTRLTVL.

The CDR3 nucleotides are TGTGCCATCAGGTCTGGAAGCGGGAGTGGGGAGCAGTACTTC. Its translation is CAIRSGSGSGEQYF. The chain joins TRBV10-3 to TRBJ2-7; TRBD2 matches at 8 bases. The CDR3 has 14 residues. Trimming cost V 6 bases and J 7 bases; bases outside gene matches: 11. Per the germline V gene, CDR1 is ENHRY and CDR2 is SYGVKD.

The chain carries TRBV7-8 and TRBJ1-5; perhaps TRBD1 as D (6 bases). In germline, CDR1 is SGHVS, CDR2 FQNEAQ. The CDR3 spans 14 residues. Trimming stripped 3 bases from V and 7 bases from J, with 13 bases between. CDR3 sequence reads: CASSLSRGQQPQHF. CDR3 nucleotide sequence: TGTGCCAGCAGCTTGAGCAGGGGTCAACAGCCCCAGCATTTT.

The chain links TRBV4-1 to TRBJ1-3, with unresolved D. Germline loops: CDR1 MGHRA, CDR2 YSYEKL. The CDR3 spans 15 residues. V lost 6 bases and J 0 bases, leaving 12 bases between the germline ends. The CDR3 DNA is TGCGCCAGCAGAGGAGGTGGCAGCTCTGGAAACACCATATATTTT. Its translation is CASRGGGSSGNTIYF.

This sequence joins TRBV4-3 and TRBJ2-5; D is unresolved. CDR1 LGHNA and CDR2 YSLEER come from the germline V gene. The V and J ends lost 1 base and 0 bases respectively, with 6 bases between them. The CDR3 runs 14 residues. The CDR3 reads CASSQALYQETQYF. The DNA of the CDR3 is TGCGCCAGCAGCCAAGCCCTGTACCAAGAGACCCAGTACTTC.

The rearrangement uses TRBV7-2 and TRBJ2-1; D not resolved. The V gene lost 4 bases and the J gene lost 4 bases, with 8 bases spanning the gap. Germline loops: CDR1 SGHTA, CDR2 FQGNSA. The CDR3 is 13 residues long. The CDR3 nucleotides read TGTGCCAGCAGCTCTGGGTTTTACAATGAGCAGTTCTTC. Translation gives CASSSGFYNEQFF.

This clone has more than one count but fewer than ten. The J gene is TRBJ2-3, the V gene TRBV20-1; no reliable D call. The V end was cut by 5 bases, the J end by 10 bases, with 13 bases between. Germline V gene data show CDR1 as DFQATT and CDR2 as SNEGSKA (reference sequence). There are 11 residues in the CDR3. Here the CDR3 reads CSAGPGLAQYF. CDR3 DNA sequence: TGCAGTGCTGGGCCCGGCCTGGCGCAGTATTTT.

This sequence joins TRBV5-1 and TRBJ1-1, with D hard to call. Germline CDR1 reads SGHRS; CDR2 reads YFSETQ. The length of the CDR3 is 13 residues. Trimming took off 6 bases at V and 0 bases at J, with 9 bases between the two ends. In DNA form, the CDR3 reads TGCGCCAGCAAGGGCAGACTGAACACTGAAGCTTTCTTT. Residues: CASKGRLNTEAFF.

V usage is TRBV30 and J usage is TRBJ2-7; no clear D. V was shortened by 1 base and J by 2 bases, with 12 bases between the two germline ends. This CDR3 has 14 amino acids. Per germline, CDR1 GTSNPN and CDR2 SVGIG (reference sequence). CDR3 DNA: TGTGCCTGGAGTGCCTACAAAGGGACCTACGAGCAGTACTTC. Its protein is CAWSAYKGTYEQYF.

The V gene is TRBV4-2, the J gene TRBJ2-4, with 8 bases fitting TRBD2. The length of the CDR3 is 19 residues. Germline-derived CDR1 and CDR2 are LGHNA and YNFKEQ. The V segment lost 0 bases and the J segment 0 bases; nucleotides outside the gene matches: 10. The CDR3 DNA reads TGTGCCAGCAGCCAAGATTTCGGGCTAGCGGGCGAAGCCAAAAACATTCAGTACTTC. Residues: CASSQDFGLAGEAKNIQYF.

This sequence joins TRBV2 and TRBJ2-1; 8 bases line up with TRBD1. V was clipped by 5 bases and J by 9 bases; unmatched bases: 12. Germline V gene sequence: CDR1 SNHLY, CDR2 FYNNEI. This CDR3 has 15 amino acids. The DNA of the CDR3 is TGTGCCAGCAGTACCGGGACAGGAGCCTTCAGTGAGCAGTTCTTC. Translated, it gives CASSTGTGAFSEQFF.

The chain is built from TRBV29-1 and TRBJ1-1; D perhaps matches TRBD1 (6 bases). The ends were cut back, 1 base at V and 9 bases at J, with 21 bases in the middle. The germline V gene has CDR1 SQVTM and CDR2 ANQGSEA. The CDR3 has 15 residues. The CDR3 sequence is CSVEVLLGLGGKAFF. Here the CDR3 DNA reads TGCAGCGTTGAAGTATTGTTGGGTTTGGGGGGCAAAGCTTTCTTT.

The rearrangement links TRBV28 to TRBJ2-1; perhaps TRBD2 as D (6 bases). Germline loops: CDR1 MDHEN, CDR2 SYDVKM. This CDR3 is built from 16 residues. Trimming stripped 8 bases from V and 0 bases from J, with 17 bases between. Here the CDR3 reads CASPPAGMFSYNEQFF. DNA of the CDR3: TGTGCCAGCCCTCCCGCGGGGATGTTCTCCTACAATGAGCAGTTCTTC.

The rearrangement links TRBV5-1 to TRBJ2-1; 9 bases fit TRBD2. This CDR3 has 15 amino acids. With 1 base clipped from V and 4 bases from J, the junction kept 3 bases outside the gene matches. CDR1 and CDR2 from the germline V gene are SGHRS and YFSETQ. Here the CDR3 DNA reads TGCGCCAGCAGCTTGAATAGCGGGAGTTACAATGAGCAGTTCTTC. Translating gives CASSLNSGSYNEQFF.

The rearrangement joins TRBV29-1 to TRBJ2-5; TRBD2 matches 8 bases. With 2 bases clipped from V and 5 bases from J, the junction kept 4 bases outside the gene matches. The CDR3 length is 13 residues. Germline CDR1 is SQVTM and CDR2 is ANQGSEA. This CDR3 reads CSVESGGSETQYF. The CDR3 nucleotides are TGCAGCGTTGAATCGGGGGGGTCGGAGACCCAGTACTTC.

The CDR3 here is CASKEGADEKLFF. The CDR3 DNA reads as TGTGCCAGTAAGGAGGGGGCGGATGAAAAACTGTTTTTT. The V gene is TRBV27, the J gene TRBJ1-4; 7 nucleotides align to TRBD1. CDR1 MNHEY and CDR2 SMNVEV come from the germline V gene (reference sequence). V lost 9 bases and J lost 6; bases outside the gene matches: 7. There are 13 residues in the CDR3. The full variable domain, with the rest looked up from reference TRBV27 and TRBJ1-4, is EAQVTQNPRYLITVTGKKLTVTCSQNMNHEYMSWYRQDPGLGLRQIYYSMNVEVTDKGDVPEGYKVSRKEKRNFPLILESPSPNQTSLYFCASKEGADEKLFFGSGTQLSVL.

Written as DNA, the CDR3 is TGTGCCAGCAGCGTCTCAAGGGGCTCCTACAATGAGCAGTTCTTC. Translated: CASSVSRGSYNEQFF. The chain joins TRBV7-3 to TRBJ2-1, with a possible D match to TRBD1 (5 bases). In germline, CDR1 is SGHTA, CDR2 FQGTGA. This CDR3 has 15 residues. Trimming shortened V by 5 bases and J by 0 bases, and 11 bases separated the two germline ends.

The chain carries TRBV28 and TRBJ1-2; a possible D gene is TRBD1 (6 bases). Germline V gene data show CDR1 as MDHEN and CDR2 as SYDVKM. The CDR3 has 14 residues. The V end lost 8 bases, the J end lost 9 bases, and 22 bases lay between the germline ends. The CDR3 bases are TGTGCCAGCGATTCAGTAAGCCGGGGGGGCAGCTACACCTTC. Amino acids: CASDSVSRGGSYTF.

CDR3 sequence reads: CASSDTGQGVGYTF. Written as DNA, the CDR3 is TGTGCCAGCAGCGATACAGGACAGGGGGTGGGCTACACCTTC. This chain links TRBV2 with TRBJ1-2; 10 positions agree with TRBD1. This CDR3 is built from 14 residues. Trimming removed 6 bases from V and 8 bases from J; junction bases left unmatched: 9. Germline-derived CDR1 and CDR2 are SNHLY and FYNNEI. The full variable domain, in which reference TRBV2 and TRBJ1-2 provide the parts outside the CDR3, is EPEVTQTPSHQVTQMGQEVILRCVPISNHLYFYWYRQILGQKVEFLVSFYNNEISEKSEIFDDQFSVERPDGSNFTLKIRSTKLEDSAMYFCASSDTGQGVGYTFGSGTRLTVV.